The present T cell receptor beta chain was sequenced within a study of neurological immune-mediated disorders. In the study overall: Relapsing-remitting patients made up about 90% of the roughly 35 multiple sclerosis patients, and secondary progressive patients made up 3.

Study outcomes and limitations: Expanded clones shared no identical CDR3 amino acid sequences across subjects, which suggested private TCR-beta repertoires in all groups.

In this sample, this clonotype turned up many times. What it binds is unknown. TCRdb used MiXCR to reprocess the 5' RACE reads, holding one entry per CDR3 protein. Here the sample spans some 66,000 distinct CDR3 sequences, approximately 4.2% being singletons. The sequence was collected from a man between 50 and 59 years old with multiple sclerosis. The sequencing input was PBMCs.

CDR3 in amino acids: CSARFQGPNQPQHF. The CDR3 nucleotides read TGCAGTGCCAGATTTCAGGGTCCCAATCAGCCCCAGCATTTT. The chain carries TRBV20-1 and TRBJ1-5; weak D call: TRBD1 (5 bases). Germline CDR1 DFQATT, CDR2 SNEGSKA (reference sequence). The CDR3 contains 14 residues. With 6 bases removed from V and 3 bases from J, the gap between germline ends came to 15 bases.